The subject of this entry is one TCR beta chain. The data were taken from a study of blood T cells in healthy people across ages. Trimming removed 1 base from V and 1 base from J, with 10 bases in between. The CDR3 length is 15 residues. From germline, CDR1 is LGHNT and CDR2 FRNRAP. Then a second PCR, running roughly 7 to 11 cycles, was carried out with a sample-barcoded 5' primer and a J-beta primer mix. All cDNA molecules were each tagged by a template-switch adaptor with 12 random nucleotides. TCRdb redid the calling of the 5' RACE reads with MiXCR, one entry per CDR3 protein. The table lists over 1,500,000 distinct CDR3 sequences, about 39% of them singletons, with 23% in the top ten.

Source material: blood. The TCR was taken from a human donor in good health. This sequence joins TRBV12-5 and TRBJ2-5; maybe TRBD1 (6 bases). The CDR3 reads CASGLGQGSQETQYF. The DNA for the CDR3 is TGTGCTAGTGGTTTGGGCCAGGGGTCCCAAGAGACCCAGTACTTC.